The rows below give T cell receptor beta chains drawn from one sample of a study of cytomegalovirus exposure and HLA in healthy donors. This table comes from immunoSEQ multiplex PCR, and its TCRdb copy is limited to in-frame clones, with some not included. The table shows fewer than 110,000 clones, with around 85% occurring only once. Sequencing was performed on PBMCs. These receptors all come from a man under 40 in good health and CMV-seronegative. Both conserved end residues are part of each CDR3. Fields, in order: CDR3 DNA, CDR3 protein, D gene, clone size, J gene, V gene. The D gene is left open where the match is weak. The size field is filled for only some rows; it gives once, few, many or a size class.

cdr3_nt: TGTGCCAGCAAGGGACAGGGGGCATTTCCCGGACAAGAGACCCAGTACTTC
cdr3_aa: CASKGQGAFPGQETQYF
d_call: TRBD1
clone_size: -
j_call: TRBJ2-5
v_call: TRBV7-2

cdr3_nt: TGTGCCAGTAGTGTTGGGACAGGGGACTATGGCTACACCTTC
cdr3_aa: CASSVGTGDYGYTF
d_call: TRBD1
clone_size: -
j_call: TRBJ1-2
v_call: TRBV19

cdr3_nt: TGTGCCAGCAGGGCGGAGTTTAGCAATCAGCCCCAGCATTTT
cdr3_aa: CASRAEFSNQPQHF
d_call: -
clone_size: -
j_call: TRBJ1-5
v_call: TRBV28

cdr3_nt: TGTGCCAGCAGCAAACTAGCGGGCTCATTCCAAGAGACCCAGTACTTC
cdr3_aa: CASSKLAGSFQETQYF
d_call: TRBD2
clone_size: -
j_call: TRBJ2-5
v_call: TRBV9

cdr3_nt: TGTGCCAGCAGCTCCCGGACTAGCGGGAGAGATACGCAGTATTTT
cdr3_aa: CASSSRTSGRDTQYF
d_call: TRBD2
clone_size: -
j_call: TRBJ2-3
v_call: TRBV11-3

cdr3_nt: TGTGCTGAAGAAGAGCGGGACAGGGGGACCTACGAGCAGTACTTC
cdr3_aa: CAEEERDRGTYEQYF
d_call: TRBD1
clone_size: once
j_call: TRBJ2-7
v_call: TRBV10-3

cdr3_nt: TGTGCCATCAGGGGGGCAGGGGATCCCTATGGCTACACCTTC
cdr3_aa: CAIRGAGDPYGYTF
d_call: -
clone_size: few
j_call: TRBJ1-2
v_call: TRBV10-3

cdr3_nt: TGTGCCACCAGCAAACTAACGTTGGAGGCAGATACGCAGTATTTT
cdr3_aa: CATSKLTLEADTQYF
d_call: -
clone_size: -
j_call: TRBJ2-3
v_call: TRBV15

cdr3_nt: TGTGCCAGCAGTTTAATTCAGGGGGATGAGCAGTTCTTC
cdr3_aa: CASSLIQGDEQFF
d_call: TRBD1
clone_size: -
j_call: TRBJ2-1
v_call: TRBV7-6

cdr3_nt: TGTGCCAGCACCCCCGGGACAGGGCTTGGCTACACCTTC
cdr3_aa: CASTPGTGLGYTF
d_call: TRBD1
clone_size: -
j_call: TRBJ1-2
v_call: TRBV2

cdr3_nt: TGTGCCAGCAGTCTCGGGGACAGGGCGTATGAAAAACTGTTTTTT
cdr3_aa: CASSLGDRAYEKLFF
d_call: TRBD1
clone_size: -
j_call: TRBJ1-4
v_call: TRBV28

cdr3_nt: TGTGCCAGTAGTATAGCCGGGACTAGCGTAGCCAAAAACATTCAGTACTTC
cdr3_aa: CASSIAGTSVAKNIQYF
d_call: TRBD2
clone_size: -
j_call: TRBJ2-4
v_call: TRBV19

cdr3_nt: TGTGCCAGCAGCCCCCCCAGGGTCAAGGGTGTCACTGAAGCTTTCTTT
cdr3_aa: CASSPPRVKGVTEAFF
d_call: -
clone_size: -
j_call: TRBJ1-1
v_call: TRBV7-8

cdr3_nt: TGTGCCAGCAGCCCCGACTTCCAAGAGACCCAGTACTTC
cdr3_aa: CASSPDFQETQYF
d_call: -
clone_size: -
j_call: TRBJ2-5
v_call: TRBV5-6

cdr3_nt: TGTGCCAGCAGTAGGGACAAGGGGACTGAAGCTTTCTTT
cdr3_aa: CASSRDKGTEAFF
d_call: -
clone_size: few
j_call: TRBJ1-1
v_call: TRBV6-5

cdr3_nt: TGTGCCAGCAGCCAATCGGGGGGATTGGGCTATGGCTACACCTTC
cdr3_aa: CASSQSGGLGYGYTF
d_call: -
clone_size: -
j_call: TRBJ1-2
v_call: TRBV16

cdr3_nt: TGCGCCAGCAGCCAAGAGGGCCGCACAGATACGCAGTATTTT
cdr3_aa: CASSQEGRTDTQYF
d_call: -
clone_size: once
j_call: TRBJ2-3
v_call: TRBV4-1

cdr3_nt: TGTGCCAGCAGGGACAGGGGGGCAACTAATGAAAAACTGTTTTTT
cdr3_aa: CASRDRGATNEKLFF
d_call: TRBD1
clone_size: -
j_call: TRBJ1-4
v_call: TRBV6-1

cdr3_nt: TGTGCCAGCAGCTACAGTGGTGAAGCTTTCTTT
cdr3_aa: CASSYSGEAFF
d_call: -
clone_size: -
j_call: TRBJ1-1
v_call: TRBV5-6

cdr3_nt: TGTGCCTGGAGTCGGGGGAGCATTACCCAAGAGACCCAGTACTTC
cdr3_aa: CAWSRGSITQETQYF
d_call: -
clone_size: -
j_call: TRBJ2-5
v_call: TRBV30

cdr3_nt: TGTGCCAGCAGCTTCGGGAGTGGGACCGGGGAGCTGTTTTTT
cdr3_aa: CASSFGSGTGELFF
d_call: -
clone_size: -
j_call: TRBJ2-2
v_call: TRBV5-6

cdr3_nt: TGTGCCAGCAGTTACCCGGGGGAGAACACTGAAGCTTTCTTT
cdr3_aa: CASSYPGENTEAFF
d_call: -
clone_size: -
j_call: TRBJ1-1
v_call: TRBV6-5

cdr3_nt: TGCAGTGCTCCCCGGAACACTGAAGCTTTCTTT
cdr3_aa: CSAPRNTEAFF
d_call: -
clone_size: -
j_call: TRBJ1-1
v_call: TRBV20-1

cdr3_nt: TGTGCCAGCAGAAGCGGACTAGCGGGAGATTTAGAGGGGTACGAGCAGTACTTC
cdr3_aa: CASRSGLAGDLEGYEQYF
d_call: TRBD2
clone_size: -
j_call: TRBJ2-7
v_call: TRBV2

cdr3_nt: TGTGCCAGCAGCTCCCTCCCTCGAGGGCGCACCTACGAGCAGTACTTC
cdr3_aa: CASSSLPRGRTYEQYF
d_call: -
clone_size: -
j_call: TRBJ2-7
v_call: TRBV7-9

cdr3_nt: TGTGCCGCCAGAGAACCGGGACAGGGTCAAAAAACGTTCTTC
cdr3_aa: CAAREPGQGQKTFF
d_call: TRBD1
clone_size: -
j_call: TRBJ2-1
v_call: TRBV6-5

cdr3_nt: TGTGCCAGCACCTCGTCCAGGGGCGGGACTGAAGCTTTCTTT
cdr3_aa: CASTSSRGGTEAFF
d_call: -
clone_size: -
j_call: TRBJ1-1
v_call: TRBV6-1

cdr3_nt: TGCGCCAGCAGCTCGGGACAGGGGGTCACCTACAATGAGCAGTTCTTC
cdr3_aa: CASSSGQGVTYNEQFF
d_call: TRBD1
clone_size: -
j_call: TRBJ2-1
v_call: TRBV5-1

cdr3_nt: TGTGCCATCACCAGGGGACAGCACTTCTCAAATGAGCAGTTCTTC
cdr3_aa: CAITRGQHFSNEQFF
d_call: TRBD1
clone_size: -
j_call: TRBJ2-1
v_call: TRBV10-3

cdr3_nt: TGTGCCAGTAGTATATTGACAGGCATACAAGAGACCCAGTACTTC
cdr3_aa: CASSILTGIQETQYF
d_call: -
clone_size: -
j_call: TRBJ2-5
v_call: TRBV19

cdr3_nt: TGCAGCGTTCTAGGAAGAGGGCGAGCAAACAATGAGCAGTTCTTC
cdr3_aa: CSVLGRGRANNEQFF
d_call: -
clone_size: -
j_call: TRBJ2-1
v_call: TRBV29-1

cdr3_nt: TGTGCCAGCAGTTTCCTATCAGGGGCCTTATCCTACAATGAGCAGTTCTTC
cdr3_aa: CASSFLSGALSYNEQFF
d_call: -
clone_size: -
j_call: TRBJ2-1
v_call: TRBV27

cdr3_nt: TGCGCCAGCAGCTCCAGACAGGCATTGGGTACAAATGAGCAGTTCTTC
cdr3_aa: CASSSRQALGTNEQFF
d_call: -
clone_size: -
j_call: TRBJ2-1
v_call: TRBV5-1

cdr3_nt: TGTGCCAGCAGCTTAGCGGGGCAGGGTTATAAGAATTCACCCCTCCACTTT
cdr3_aa: CASSLAGQGYKNSPLHF
d_call: -
clone_size: -
j_call: TRBJ1-6
v_call: TRBV7-2

cdr3_nt: TGTGCCAGCAGTGACGGGGTTGTGGCGAGGGCCTACGAGCAGTACTTC
cdr3_aa: CASSDGVVARAYEQYF
d_call: -
clone_size: -
j_call: TRBJ2-7
v_call: TRBV6-1

cdr3_nt: TGCGCCAGCAGCTTTGACCCCGGGACTAGCGACTACGAGCAGTACTTC
cdr3_aa: CASSFDPGTSDYEQYF
d_call: TRBD2
clone_size: -
j_call: TRBJ2-7
v_call: TRBV5-1

cdr3_nt: TGTGCCAGCTCATCCGCTAGCGGGGCCCGGGGCGGAGATACGCAGTATTTT
cdr3_aa: CASSSASGARGGDTQYF
d_call: TRBD2
clone_size: -
j_call: TRBJ2-3
v_call: TRBV18

cdr3_nt: TGTGCCAGCAGCTCCGCCTTGGCTCAAGAGACCCAGTACTTC
cdr3_aa: CASSSALAQETQYF
d_call: -
clone_size: -
j_call: TRBJ2-5
v_call: TRBV7-2

cdr3_nt: TGTGCCAGCAGTGAAGCGCCTCGAGGACAGGGCGGCGATGAGCAGTTCTTC
cdr3_aa: CASSEAPRGQGGDEQFF
d_call: TRBD1
clone_size: -
j_call: TRBJ2-1
v_call: TRBV6-1

cdr3_nt: TGTGCCAGCAGTTACGGCGAGGGGACAGCTAACTATGGCTACACCTTC
cdr3_aa: CASSYGEGTANYGYTF
d_call: TRBD1
clone_size: once
j_call: TRBJ1-2
v_call: TRBV6-5

cdr3_nt: TGTGCCAGCAGTGACCCCAATGACACTCCCCGGAGGAAAAAACTGTTTTTT
cdr3_aa: CASSDPNDTPRRKKLFF
d_call: -
clone_size: -
j_call: TRBJ1-4
v_call: TRBV11-2

cdr3_nt: TGTGCCAGCAGTTTGCTAGCGGGGGGCCCTCGAAATCACTTC
cdr3_aa: CASSLLAGGPRNHF
d_call: TRBD2
clone_size: once
j_call: TRBJ2-7
v_call: TRBV28

cdr3_nt: TGTGCCAGCAGCTTTAGGTCATATGGGAGTAAGTCCTACGAGCAGTACTTC
cdr3_aa: CASSFRSYGSKSYEQYF
d_call: -
clone_size: -
j_call: TRBJ2-7
v_call: TRBV5-6

cdr3_nt: TGTGCCAGCAGCGACAGATGGGCGGGGACCGGGGAGCTGTTTTTT
cdr3_aa: CASSDRWAGTGELFF
d_call: -
clone_size: -
j_call: TRBJ2-2
v_call: TRBV7-9

cdr3_nt: TGTGCCAGCAGCTCAAGGACAGGGGCTGGAAACACCATATATTTT
cdr3_aa: CASSSRTGAGNTIYF
d_call: TRBD1
clone_size: once
j_call: TRBJ1-3
v_call: TRBV7-2

cdr3_nt: TGTGCCAGCAGCTCGAAGAGACTAGCGGGACTTGATACGCAGTATTTT
cdr3_aa: CASSSKRLAGLDTQYF
d_call: TRBD2
clone_size: -
j_call: TRBJ2-3
v_call: TRBV5-4

cdr3_nt: TGTGCCAGCAGCTCGGCAATCGGACACAATAATTCACCCCTCCACTTT
cdr3_aa: CASSSAIGHNNSPLHF
d_call: -
clone_size: -
j_call: TRBJ1-6
v_call: TRBV5-5

cdr3_nt: TGCGCCAGCAGCTTGGAAGCAGGGGTGCCAGATACGCAGTATTTT
cdr3_aa: CASSLEAGVPDTQYF
d_call: -
clone_size: -
j_call: TRBJ2-3
v_call: TRBV5-1

cdr3_nt: TGTGCCAGCTCCCCCCCGGGTCTCGGGGAGCTGTTTTTT
cdr3_aa: CASSPPGLGELFF
d_call: -
clone_size: -
j_call: TRBJ2-2
v_call: TRBV18

cdr3_nt: TGTGCCAGCAGCCCAATCCGGGACAGGGTTTCTGAGCAGTTCTTC
cdr3_aa: CASSPIRDRVSEQFF
d_call: TRBD1
clone_size: -
j_call: TRBJ2-1
v_call: TRBV6-5

cdr3_nt: TGTGCCAGCAGGACTACACACAGGGTAAGGGAAAAACTGTTTTTT
cdr3_aa: CASRTTHRVREKLFF
d_call: -
clone_size: -
j_call: TRBJ1-4
v_call: TRBV7-3